This T cell receptor (beta chain) was found in a study of identical twins. General observations from the study: Cross-sectional statistics underpinned the conclusions; the same donors were not followed. For zero-insertion analyses, partial confounding could come from invariant MAIT and iNKT cells. Models came in too low on out-of-frame TCR alpha sharing in monozygotic twins.

This clonotype was seen a few times. The antigen is undetermined. A universal primer site was created by template switching, with the cDNA bearing unique molecular identifiers. TCRdb analysed the 5' RACE reads with MiXCR anew, one entry per CDR3 protein. The sample holds 300,000 to 400,000 distinct CDR3 sequences, approximately 10% seen once. CDR3 size: 14 residues. The ends were cut back, 5 bases at V and 0 bases at J, with 9 bases in the middle. CDR1 and CDR2 (germline): SNHLY, FYNNEI. This TCR was recovered from a woman aged 45-59 years in good health. The chain uses TRBV2 and TRBJ2-3, with D unclear. The sequenced material came from naive T cells sorted from blood. This CDR3 reads CASSTDWSTDTQYF. In DNA form, the CDR3 reads TGTGCCAGCAGTACGGATTGGAGCACAGATACGCAGTATTTT.